This is a list of T cell receptor beta chains from one sample in a study of shared clonotypes between healthy human individuals. Some clones are missing from TCRdb's copy, which holds only in-frame ones; the method was immunoSEQ multiplex PCR. The sample contains some 1 million clones, under 80% of which appear only once. The specimen was memory CD4+ T cells sorted from blood. The receptors come from a man aged 18 to 30 in good health. Each CDR3 is given with its conserved first and last residue. A D gene is named only where the DNA matches it firmly. Size is stated for part of the rows, as once, few or many counts, or as a class when the clone is expanded.

d_gene,abundance,v_gene,j_gene,CDR3aa,CDR3nt
-,-,TRBV28,TRBJ1-3,CASSIGGSGNTIYF,TGTGCCAGCAGTATAGGGGGATCTGGAAACACCATATATTTT
TRBD2,-,TRBV2,TRBJ2-7,CASSDGLASYEQYF,TGTGCCAGCAGTGACGGACTAGCTTCCTACGAGCAGTACTTC
-,-,TRBV5-4,TRBJ1-1,CASSKDTGFMNTEAFF,TGTGCCAGCAGCAAAGATACAGGGTTTATGAACACTGAAGCTTTCTTT
-,-,TRBV7-6,TRBJ2-1,CASSLEKAQFF,TGTGCCAGCAGCTTAGAGAAGGCACAGTTCTTC
TRBD1,-,TRBV6-4,TRBJ1-1,CASSGPTGALEAFF,TGTGCCAGCAGTGGCCCAACAGGGGCCCTGGAAGCTTTCTTT
TRBD1,-,TRBV20-1,TRBJ1-2,CSGTGQGYTF,TGCAGTGGGACAGGGCAAGGCTACACCTTC
-,-,TRBV28,TRBJ1-2,CASRPAGENYGYTF,TGTGCCAGTCGCCCGGCAGGGGAAAACTATGGCTACACCTTC
-,-,TRBV18,TRBJ2-7,CASSPQGRTYEQYF,TGTGCCAGCTCACCGCAGGGACGGACCTACGAGCAGTACTTC
-,-,TRBV7-9,TRBJ1-2,CASSPDIGGYTF,TGTGCCAGCAGCCCGGACATCGGTGGCTACACCTTC
TRBD1,-,TRBV5-1,TRBJ1-2,CASSLAGGTGVGYTF,TGCGCCAGCAGCTTGGCCGGTGGGACAGGGGTTGGCTACACCTTC
-,-,TRBV7-9,TRBJ2-1,CASSRGGLYNEQFF,TGTGCCAGCAGCAGGGGGGGACTATACAATGAGCAGTTCTTC
-,-,TRBV2,TRBJ2-2,CASKKEASTNTGELFF,TGTGCCAGCAAAAAGGAGGCTAGCACAAACACCGGGGAGCTGTTTTTT
TRBD2,many,TRBV2,TRBJ2-5,CASLRTSGGNQETQYF,TGTGCCAGCCTGCGGACTAGCGGGGGGAATCAAGAGACCCAGTACTTC
-,-,TRBV9,TRBJ2-3,CASSEGGYLSTQYF,TGTGCCAGCAGCGAGGGGGGCTACCTCTCTACGCAGTATTTT
-,-,TRBV19,TRBJ1-5,CASSSVQGRGQPQHF,TGTGCCAGTAGTAGCGTTCAGGGTCGAGGACAGCCCCAGCATTTT
TRBD1,-,TRBV9,TRBJ1-2,CASSVGDRGNYGYTF,TGTGCCAGCAGCGTAGGGGACAGGGGGAACTATGGCTACACCTTC
-,-,TRBV4-2,TRBJ2-1,CASSQENGQFF,TGTGCCAGCAGCCAAGAAAACGGGCAGTTCTTC
TRBD1,few,TRBV4-1,TRBJ1-1,CASSHRQGWDTEAFF,TGCGCCAGCAGCCACCGACAGGGATGGGACACTGAAGCTTTCTTT
TRBD1,-,TRBV7-2,TRBJ1-2,CASSLGTGSGGYTF,TGTGCCAGCAGCCTCGGGACAGGGTCGGGAGGCTACACCTTC
-,-,TRBV6-5,TRBJ1-6,CASSDTLNSPLHF,TGTGCCAGCTCAGACACCCTCAATTCACCCCTCCACTTT
-,few,TRBV5-1,TRBJ2-5,CASSLAGITGPWVETQYF,TGCGCCAGCAGCTTGGCCGGAATCACAGGGCCCTGGGTGGAGACCCAGTACTTC
-,-,TRBV7-9,TRBJ1-5,CASSPEAGYSNQPQHF,TGTGCCAGCAGCCCCGAGGCGGGGTATAGCAATCAGCCCCAGCATTTT
-,-,TRBV7-3,TRBJ2-3,CASSSGGPTDTQYF,TGTGCCAGCAGCTCAGGGGGGCCCACAGATACGCAGTATTTT
TRBD2,-,TRBV7-8,TRBJ2-5,CASSSSGGGETQYF,TGTGCCAGCAGCTCTAGCGGGGGGGGCGAGACCCAGTACTTC
-,-,TRBV7-2,TRBJ2-7,CASSSRDPTYEQYF,TGTGCCAGCAGCTCCCGGGACCCTACCTACGAGCAGTACTTC
-,once,TRBV27,TRBJ2-3,CASTPLRGESSTDTQYF,TGTGCCAGCACGCCTCTCAGGGGGGAATCTAGCACAGATACGCAGTATTTT
TRBD2,once,TRBV19,TRBJ2-1,CASRLAGVGNEQFF,TGTGCCAGTAGACTAGCGGGAGTTGGCAATGAGCAGTTCTTC
-,-,TRBV12-5,TRBJ1-2,CASGGGPGQNSRYTF,TGTGCTAGTGGTGGGGGCCCCGGACAGAATAGTCGCTACACCTTC
-,once,TRBV4-1,TRBJ2-5,CASSQDPDSVLGETQYF,TGCGCCAGCAGCCAAGATCCCGACAGTGTGCTGGGGGAGACCCAGTACTTC
-,-,TRBV14,TRBJ2-3,CASSHPGARTDTQYF,TGTGCCAGCAGCCACCCGGGGGCTCGCACGGATACGCAGTATTTT
TRBD1,-,TRBV5-6,TRBJ1-1,CASSYRQGLNTEAFF,TGTGCCAGCAGCTACAGACAGGGATTGAACACTGAAGCTTTCTTT
-,-,TRBV7-2,TRBJ2-3,CASSPLRTDTQYF,TGTGCCAGCAGCCCCCTTCGAACAGATACGCAGTATTTT
-,few,TRBV2,TRBJ1-2,CASSGSGFNYGYTF,TGTGCCAGCAGTGGGTCTGGGTTTAACTATGGCTACACCTTC
-,few,TRBV19,TRBJ2-3,CASSLQMLPTGHTDTQYF,TGTGCCAGTAGTCTCCAAATGCTGCCAACAGGGCACACAGATACGCAGTATTTT
-,-,TRBV27,TRBJ1-1,CASSLSGTPAWGTEAFF,TGTGCCAGCAGTTTATCAGGGACCCCAGCCTGGGGAACTGAAGCTTTCTTT
-,-,TRBV7-9,TRBJ1-3,CASSRTGNGNTIYF,TGTGCCAGCAGCCGAACAGGGAACGGAAACACCATATATTTT
TRBD1,-,TRBV4-1,TRBJ1-6,CASRLGQNNSPLHF,TGCGCCAGCAGGTTGGGACAGAATAATTCACCCCTCCACTTT
-,-,TRBV28,TRBJ1-4,CASSASLNEKLFF,TGTGCCAGCAGTGCAAGCTTAAATGAAAAACTGTTTTTT
-,-,TRBV7-9,TRBJ2-2,CASSLFGSTGELFF,TGTGCCAGCAGCTTATTCGGTAGCACCGGGGAGCTGTTTTTT
-,-,TRBV5-1,TRBJ2-1,CASSSTRQGGSRRGGNEQFF,TGCGCCAGCAGCTCAACGCGACAGGGAGGGAGTCGGAGGGGCGGCAATGAGCAGTTCTTC
-,-,TRBV27,TRBJ1-2,CASSLDRGSVGYTF,TGTGCCAGCAGTTTAGATAGGGGCTCGGTTGGCTACACCTTC
TRBD1,few,TRBV6-5,TRBJ2-2,CASTPTGDTGELFF,TGTGCCAGCACCCCGACAGGGGACACCGGGGAGCTGTTTTTT
-,-,TRBV20-1,TRBJ2-3,CSAPYPDTQYF,TGCAGTGCTCCGTATCCAGATACGCAGTATTTT
-,-,TRBV2,TRBJ2-1,CASSENTNSYNEQFF,TGTGCCAGCAGTGAAAACACGAACTCCTACAATGAGCAGTTCTTC
-,-,TRBV7-7,TRBJ1-4,CASSLVYHARGGDEKLFF,TGTGCTAGCAGCTTAGTCTACCATGCTAGGGGGGGTGATGAAAAACTGTTTTTT
TRBD1,-,TRBV10-3,TRBJ2-7,CAISDSFRGRLHEQYF,TGTGCCATCAGTGACAGCTTCAGGGGGCGCCTCCACGAGCAGTACTTC
TRBD2,-,TRBV4-1,TRBJ2-1,CASSQLATSPSRNEQFF,TGCGCCAGCAGCCAACTTGCGACTAGCCCCTCCCGGAATGAGCAGTTCTTC
-,-,TRBV29-1,TRBJ2-7,CSVEVGRGGEQYF,TGCAGCGTTGAAGTTGGCAGGGGGGGCGAGCAGTACTTC
-,few,TRBV20-1,TRBJ1-1,CSHGGNTEAFF,TGCAGTCATGGAGGGAACACTGAAGCTTTCTTT
-,-,TRBV28,TRBJ1-2,CASSRVGYGYTF,TGTGCCAGCAGCAGGGTGGGCTATGGCTACACCTTC
-,-,TRBV7-2,TRBJ2-2,CASSFGWNTGELFF,TGTGCCAGCAGCTTCGGCTGGAACACCGGGGAGCTGTTTTTT
-,-,TRBV28,TRBJ2-7,CASTLFGGGEQYF,TGTGCCAGCACCCTTTTTGGGGGTGGCGAGCAGTACTTC
-,-,TRBV7-2,TRBJ2-1,CASSLAHSYSYNEQFF,TGTGCCAGCAGCTTAGCCCACTCTTACTCCTACAATGAGCAGTTCTTC
-,-,TRBV30,TRBJ2-7,CAWLDSYEQYF,TGTGCCTGGCTTGACTCCTACGAGCAGTACTTC
-,-,TRBV30,TRBJ1-5,CAWSAGTSNQPQHF,TGTGCCTGGAGTGCAGGAACTAGCAATCAGCCCCAGCATTTT
-,-,TRBV11-3,TRBJ2-1,CASSLWVGSEQFF,TGTGCCAGCAGCTTATGGGTGGGTAGTGAGCAGTTCTTC
TRBD2,-,TRBV7-6,TRBJ2-5,CASSTSGGAGETQYF,TGTGCCAGCAGCACCTCCGGGGGGGCCGGGGAGACCCAGTACTTC